A single TCR beta chain is shown here with its context. The entry originates in a study of T cells in Graves' hyperthyroidism and ophthalmopathy. The TCR beta CDR3 regions underwent amplification using RNA transcripts as the source. The HTBI primer set drove a first-round RT-PCR of the TCR CDR3. MiXCR was run by TCRdb on the multiplex PCR reads, yielding one entry per CDR3 protein. The table lists hundreds of thousands of distinct CDR3 sequences, 13% to 15% of them singletons, with 11% to 15% in the top ten. This CDR3 has 13 residues. Trimming took 6 bases from V and 2 from J, leaving 11 bases between them. The germline CDR1 and CDR2 sequences are SQVTM and ANQGSEA.

The source of this sequence is a middle-aged woman with Graves' hyperthyroidism. The chain joins TRBV29-1 to TRBJ2-4; unclear D gene. What was sequenced was blood. The CDR3 DNA reads as TGCAGCGTCGAAAGAGATTCCAAAAACATTCAGTACTTC. Translation gives CSVERDSKNIQYF. Using reference TRBV29-1 and TRBJ2-4 for the parts outside the CDR3, the full variable domain is SAVISQKPSRDICQRGTSLTIQCQVDSQVTMMFWYRQQPGQSLTLIATANQGSEATYESGFVIDKFPISRPNLTFSTLTVSNMSPEDSSIYLCSVERDSKNIQYFGAGTRLSVL.